The clone carrying this TCR beta chain was seen only once. Its antigen is not known. Germline CDR1 DFQATT, CDR2 SNEGSKA (reference sequence). This CDR3 is 14 amino acids long. The record originates from a study of blood T cells in healthy people across ages. It was with a sample-barcoded 5' primer and a J-beta primer mix that a second PCR of roughly 7 to 12 cycles was run. TCRdb analysed the 5' RACE reads with MiXCR anew, one entry per CDR3 protein. The table records fewer than 2,000,000 distinct CDR3 sequences, about 39% of them present only once. The people who gave samples were healthy Caucasians from Russia, aged about 6 to 95. Study findings and constraints: For the donors, CMV status was unknown and possibly confounded expanded clonotype changes. Higher diversity and more naive CD4+ cells were features of long-lived donors, compared to aged donors.

The source material was blood. The receptor was isolated from a human donor in good health. The V and J genes are TRBV20-1 and TRBJ2-5, with TRBD2 identical over 10 bases. The end of the DNA is better explained by TRBJ2-7, so the J call may be wrong. The CDR3 loop reads CSAFRTSGAYEQYF. As DNA, the CDR3 is TGCAGTGCTTTCAGGACTAGCGGAGCCTACGAGCAGTACTTC.